This T cell receptor beta chain was sequenced in a study of blood T cell repertoires in COVID-19. Per the original data handling: By means of reference gene primer amplification, nucleated cell counts were estimated. Libraries were prepared by immunoSEQ multiplex PCR; TCRdb keeps only in-frame clonotypes and omits some of them. The DNA gave D and trimming, while V, J and clone size come from that table. The profile shows approximately 300,000 clones, 80% to 90% of them singletons. This clone was found once. This CDR3 spans 15 amino acids. Looked up from germline, CDR1 is SGHDT and CDR2 is YYEEEE. V was pared by 4 bases and J by 7 bases, with 11 bases of the junction left unmatched.

The genes are TRBV5-6 and TRBJ1-2; 9 positions match TRBD1. This TCR came from a woman between 45 and 65 years old with COVID-19, enrolled during active disease. The specimen was peripheral blood. In DNA, the CDR3 is TGTGCCAGCAGCGACCGGGACAGGGATTCTAGTGGCTACACCTTC. This translates into CASSDRDRDSSGYTF.